This T cell receptor (beta chain) was obtained from a study of blood T cell repertoires in COVID-19. Study as a whole: T cells, B-cell-depleted T cells, or PBMCs provided the cDNA or gDNA that served as material.

Trimming took 0 bases from V and 8 from J; bases not matched to a gene: 2. CDR3 length equals 14 residues. Germline V gene data show CDR1 as SGDLS and CDR2 as YYNGEE. Method: immunoSEQ multiplex PCR; TCRdb's copy keeps in-frame clones and lacks some. The sample has about 380,000 clones, 88% seen once. Recruits, aged about 18 to 100 years, lived in around 24 US areas. Two negative PCRs, clearance, or symptom resolution had been documented for recovered Cohort 3 donors. Sequenced sample: PBMCs or T cells enriched from blood (not recorded which). This clonotype was obtained from a woman aged 18 to 35 who had recovered from COVID-19. The chain uses TRBV9 and TRBJ1-6; 7 bases are a match to TRBD1. In DNA form, the CDR3 reads TGTGCCAGCAGCGTAGACAGGGGCCATTCACCCCTCCACTTT. Translation gives CASSVDRGHSPLHF.